The rows below give T cell receptor beta chains drawn from one sample of a study of cytomegalovirus exposure and HLA in healthy donors. Clones were sequenced by immunoSEQ multiplex PCR, and TCRdb holds only the in-frame ones, with some missing. This sample carries some 140,000 clones, approximately 80% of them seen once, and the ten largest clones take about 4%. The specimen sequenced was PBMCs. These TCRs come from a woman in her thirties or forties in good health and CMV-seronegative. Both conserved end residues are part of each CDR3. The D gene is left open where the match is weak. Part of the rows lack a size; the others show once, few, many or a class for expanded clones.

TRBV6-5	-	TRBJ2-1	-	CASSGASEGGNEQFF	TGTGCCAGCAGTGGGGCTAGCGAGGGTGGAAATGAGCAGTTCTTC
TRBV28	TRBD2	TRBJ2-7	-	CASSLRGGSVYSYEQYF	TGTGCCAGCAGTCTTCGGGGGGGTTCTGTCTACTCCTACGAGCAGTACTTC
TRBV27	-	TRBJ1-1	-	CASSFIAESNAEAFF	TGTGCCAGCAGTTTTATCGCGGAATCGAACGCTGAAGCTTTCTTT
TRBV15	TRBD1	TRBJ1-1	-	CATSKDRGSEAFF	TGTGCCACCAGCAAAGACAGGGGTTCTGAAGCTTTCTTT
TRBV5-1	TRBD1	TRBJ2-4	-	CASSLGSGTGVAIQYF	TGCGCCAGCAGCTTGGGATCCGGGACAGGGGTAGCCATTCAGTACTTC
TRBV11-2	TRBD1	TRBJ1-5	-	CASSQGVRQPQHF	TGTGCCAGCAGCCAGGGGGTCCGTCAGCCCCAGCATTTT
TRBV4-1	TRBD2	TRBJ2-1	once	CASSQGFSGRYNEQFF	TGCGCCAGCAGCCAAGGGTTTAGCGGGAGGTATAATGAGCAGTTCTTC
TRBV5-6	TRBD2	TRBJ2-3	-	CASSLISREGLTDTQYF	TGTGCCAGCAGCTTAATAAGCCGGGAGGGCCTCACAGATACGCAGTATTTT
TRBV10-3	-	TRBJ1-4	-	CAISEWEGEKLFF	TGTGCCATCAGTGAGTGGGAGGGTGAAAAACTGTTTTTT
TRBV2	TRBD1	TRBJ2-5	-	CASSEVRTGEVDF	TGTGCCAGCAGTGAAGTCAGGACAGGGGAGGTGGACTTC
TRBV11-2	TRBD1	TRBJ1-2	-	CASSPGGPYGYTF	TGTGCCAGCAGCCCAGGGGGTCCATATGGCTACACCTTC
TRBV6-5	TRBD1	TRBJ1-2	-	CASNDRGNNYGYTF	TGTGCCAGCAATGACAGGGGAAATAACTATGGCTACACCTTC
TRBV5-1	-	TRBJ2-7	-	CASSLRVASYEQYF	TGCGCCAGCAGCTTGCGGGTGGCCTCCTACGAGCAGTACTTC
TRBV11-3	TRBD1	TRBJ2-7	-	CASSHTGTGSYEQYF	TGTGCCAGCAGCCACACCGGGACAGGGTCCTACGAGCAGTACTTC
TRBV5-1	TRBD2	TRBJ2-7	-	CASSVQGLVDEQYF	TGCGCCAGCAGCGTACAGGGACTAGTGGACGAGCAGTACTTC
TRBV5-1	TRBD1	TRBJ2-2	-	CASSLGQGISGELFF	TGCGCCAGCAGCCTCGGACAGGGGATCTCCGGGGAGCTGTTTTTT
TRBV9	-	TRBJ1-2	-	CASSVDSTGYGYTF	TGTGCCAGCAGCGTAGATTCAACGGGCTATGGCTACACCTTC
TRBV7-6	TRBD1	TRBJ2-7	-	CASSSGQGTTYEQYF	TGTGCCAGCAGCTCGGGACAGGGGACTACCTACGAGCAGTACTTC
TRBV28	TRBD1	TRBJ1-1	-	CASSLPPGQGNTEAFF	TGTGCCAGCAGTTTACCTCCCGGACAGGGGAACACTGAAGCTTTCTTT
TRBV4-1	-	TRBJ2-7	-	CASSQELNSGAYEQYF	TGCGCCAGCAGCCAAGAGCTGAACTCCGGTGCATACGAGCAGTACTTC
TRBV9	TRBD1	TRBJ1-5	-	CASSAGQNSNQPQHF	TGTGCCAGCAGCGCGGGACAGAATAGCAATCAGCCCCAGCATTTT
TRBV5-1	-	TRBJ2-5	-	CASSLGTSEETQYF	TGCGCCAGCAGCTTAGGGACTTCCGAAGAGACCCAGTACTTC
TRBV6-5	TRBD1	TRBJ1-2	once	CAIGTGDYGYTF	TGTGCCATAGGGACAGGGGACTATGGCTACACCTTC
TRBV5-4	TRBD1	TRBJ1-1	-	CASSLTGGTEAFF	TGTGCCAGCAGCCTTACAGGGGGCACTGAAGCTTTCTTT
TRBV5-6	TRBD1	TRBJ2-7	-	CASSPVGGLYEQYF	TGTGCCAGCAGCCCGGTAGGGGGCCTTTACGAGCAGTACTTC
TRBV5-4	TRBD2	TRBJ2-1	once	CASSLAGSGRGEQFF	TGTGCCAGCAGCTTGGCTGGTAGCGGGAGAGGTGAGCAGTTCTTC
TRBV19	-	TRBJ1-2	-	CASSPKWANYGYTF	TGTGCCAGTAGCCCAAAGTGGGCAAACTATGGCTACACCTTC
TRBV28	TRBD2	TRBJ2-5	-	CASTPVGLAGPSESAQYF	TGTGCCAGCACCCCCGTCGGACTAGCGGGGCCTTCCGAGTCGGCCCAGTACTTC
TRBV6-5	-	TRBJ2-2	-	CASSYFSVAGELFF	TGTGCCAGCAGTTACTTTTCGGTAGCCGGGGAGCTGTTTTTT
TRBV7-9	-	TRBJ1-1	-	CASSPQSNTEAFF	TGTGCCAGCAGCCCTCAGTCGAACACTGAAGCTTTCTTT
TRBV6-5	TRBD1	TRBJ1-1	-	CASSYHPTGTPQAFF	TGTGCCAGCAGCTACCATCCGACAGGGACTCCCCAAGCTTTCTTT
TRBV4-1	TRBD2	TRBJ2-3	-	CASGPAGVSSDTQYF	TGCGCCAGCGGTCCAGCGGGGGTATCATCAGATACGCAGTATTTT
TRBV5-1	TRBD1	TRBJ1-4	-	CASSLEEGAQVGLFF	TGCGCCAGCAGCTTAGAGGAGGGGGCGCAGGTGGGACTGTTTTTT
TRBV7-8	-	TRBJ2-7	-	CASSLDISSYEQYF	TGTGCCAGCAGCTTAGACATAAGCTCCTACGAGCAGTACTTC
TRBV27	TRBD1	TRBJ1-2	medium-sized	CASSFKGGSYGYTF	TGTGCCAGCAGTTTTAAAGGGGGCAGCTATGGCTACACCTTC
TRBV5-4	TRBD1	TRBJ1-1	few	CASSAGGRTEAFF	TGTGCCAGCAGCGCAGGGGGCCGAACTGAAGCTTTCTTT
TRBV2	-	TRBJ1-3	-	CASSTQEFSGNTIYF	TGTGCCAGCAGTACACAGGAATTCTCTGGAAACACCATATATTTT
TRBV29-1	TRBD2	TRBJ2-3	-	CSVEGTRSSSTDTQYF	TGCAGCGTTGAAGGGACTAGATCTTCTAGCACAGATACGCAGTATTTT
TRBV5-6	TRBD1	TRBJ1-2	-	CASSRQTGVEGYTF	TGTGCCAGCAGCCGTCAGACAGGGGTTGAGGGCTACACCTTC
TRBV5-4	TRBD2	TRBJ2-7	-	CASSLSGGLAYEQYF	TGTGCCAGCAGCCTCAGCGGGGGCTTGGCCTACGAGCAGTACTTC
TRBV28	TRBD1	TRBJ1-2	-	CASSHMLDRGLVYGYTF	TGTGCCAGCAGCCATATGTTGGACAGGGGGCTAGTCTATGGCTACACCTTC
TRBV5-1	TRBD1	TRBJ1-5	-	CASSLSGQENQPQHF	TGCGCCAGCAGCTTAAGTGGACAGGAAAATCAGCCCCAGCATTTT
TRBV5-1	-	TRBJ1-3	-	CASSQTASGNTIYF	TGCGCCAGCAGTCAAACAGCTTCTGGAAACACCATATATTTT
TRBV7-8	-	TRBJ2-7	-	CASSFLANEYEQYF	TGTGCCAGCAGCTTTCTAGCAAACGAGTACGAGCAGTACTTC
TRBV5-1	-	TRBJ2-2	-	CASSLDSPTGELFF	TGCGCCAGCAGCTTGGACAGCCCCACCGGGGAGCTGTTTTTT
TRBV5-1	-	TRBJ1-1	-	CASSLDVQGGSEAFF	TGCGCCAGCAGCTTGGACGTGCAGGGTGGGTCTGAAGCTTTCTTT
TRBV5-1	-	TRBJ2-5	-	CASTRQGPGETQYF	TGCGCCAGCACCCGTCAGGGGCCGGGGGAGACCCAGTACTTC
TRBV2	-	TRBJ2-7	few	CASGGTFSYEQYF	TGTGCCAGCGGCGGAACCTTCTCCTACGAGCAGTACTTC
TRBV28	TRBD2	TRBJ2-5	-	CASSPELAEIQETQYF	TGTGCCAGTTCCCCGGAGCTAGCGGAAATCCAAGAGACCCAGTACTTC
TRBV30	-	TRBJ1-2	-	CAWIPSKNRYGYTF	TGTGCCTGGATCCCCAGTAAAAACCGCTATGGCTACACCTTC
TRBV27	TRBD1	TRBJ1-2	-	CASSLSLDRGRVGYTF	TGTGCCAGCAGTTTATCCCTCGACAGGGGGCGCGTTGGCTACACCTTC
TRBV29-1	TRBD1	TRBJ2-7	-	CSALDRAGAGQYF	TGCAGCGCGTTAGACAGGGCAGGGGCTGGGCAGTACTTC